The 9 T cell receptor beta chains reported below all come from one sample, sequenced in a study of response to subunit inactivated influenza vaccine. TCRdb processed the RT-PCR reads anew with MiXCR; each CDR3 protein has one entry. The table lists approximately 500,000 distinct CDR3 sequences, under 15% of them singletons. This sample comprised PBMCs from blood, obtained roughly 45 days after vaccination. These receptors all stem from a man between 50 and 59 years old who received an inactivated influenza vaccine.

The chain combines TRBV19 with TRBJ2-7; D uncertain. Germline assignment: CDR1 LNHDA and CDR2 SQIVND (reference sequence). The CDR3 has 13 amino acids. V dropped 4 bases and J dropped 3 bases, with 10 bases sitting between them. DNA for the CDR3: TGTGCCAGTAGTAACAATAACTACTACGAGCAGTACTTC. Amino acid sequence: CASSNNNYYEQYF.

The J gene is TRBJ2-1, the V gene TRBV15; perhaps TRBD2 as D (6 bases). V lost 1 base and J lost 13, with 11 bases in between. Germline-derived CDR1 and CDR2 are LNHNV and YYDKDF (reference sequence). The CDR3 spans 12 residues. CDR3 coding DNA: TGTGCCACCAGCAGAGGACCGGGGACTCAGTTCTTC. It is translated as CATSRGPGTQFF.

The genes are TRBV28 and TRBJ2-5; TRBD1 aligns across 10 bases. The germline gives CDR1 MDHEN, CDR2 SYDVKM. With V trimmed by 4 bases and J by 4 bases, 9 bases remained unmatched. The CDR3 consists of 16 residues. CDR3 protein: CASSYTLGQGRETQYF. For the CDR3, the DNA is TGTGCCAGCAGTTACACCCTGGGACAGGGGCGAGAGACCCAGTACTTC.

The chain carries TRBV6-2 or TRBV6-3 and TRBJ2-5; D not resolved. The CDR3 is made up of 15 amino acids. The V gene lost 3 bases and the J gene lost 5 bases, with 16 bases spanning the gap. Germline CDR1 and CDR2: MNHEY and SVGEGT. The CDR3 sequence is CASSYGTGAAETQYF. CDR3 in DNA: TGTGCCAGCAGTTATGGTACCGGAGCCGCTGAGACCCAGTACTTC.

This clonotype has just a few counts. The CDR3: CATHTQGIRNIQYF. The CDR3, as DNA: TGTGCCACCCACACGCAGGGGATTAGGAACATTCAGTACTTC. The rearrangement uses TRBV28 and TRBJ2-4; possibly TRBD1 for D (6 bases). CDR1 and CDR2 (germline): MDHEN, SYDVKM. The CDR3 is 14 residues long. Deletions cut 10 bases from V and 7 bases from J, with 20 bases between.

This clonotype was observed a handful of times. The chain links TRBV9 to TRBJ1-6; tentative D call: TRBD1 (6 bases). With 3 bases removed from V and 9 bases from J, the gap between germline ends came to 19 bases. The CDR3 sequence is 16 residues long. Germline loops: CDR1 SGDLS, CDR2 YYNGEE. CDR3 sequence: CASSAEGGALVSPLHF. The CDR3 nucleotides read TGTGCCAGCAGCGCCGAGGGGGGGGCCTTAGTTTCACCCCTCCACTTT. The full variable domain, in which reference TRBV9 and TRBJ1-6 provide the parts outside the CDR3, is DSGVTQTPKHLITATGQRVTLRCSPRSGDLSVYWYQQSLDQGLQFLIQYYNGEERAKGNILERFSAQQFPDLHSELNLSSLELGDSALYFCASSAEGGALVSPLHFGNGTRLTVT.

This clonotype was picked up one time. An end of the junction differs from the germline gene, which may be a read error. CDR3 protein: CASSLVRPQVDF. CDR3 DNA sequence: TGTGCCAGCAGCTTAGTCCGTCCACAGGTGGACTTC. The chain links TRBV11-2 to TRBJ2-7; TRBD1 is a possible D gene (5 bases). This CDR3 has 12 residues. The germline gives CDR1 SGHAT, CDR2 FQNNGV.

This clonotype was observed at least ten times. The chain carries TRBV4-3 and TRBJ2-7; TRBD1 matches at 8 bases. The V gene end was trimmed by 0 bases and the J gene end by 3 bases; junction bases not matched to a gene: 1. There are 14 residues in the CDR3. The germline CDR1 and CDR2 sequences are LGHNA and YSLEER. As DNA, the CDR3 is TGCGCCAGCAGCCAAGACAGGGGGCTCTACGAGCAGTACTTC. Translation gives CASSQDRGLYEQYF.

This clonotype was detected many times. This chain joins TRBV29-1 and TRBJ2-7; TRBD2 is a possible D gene (5 bases). The ends were cut back, 5 bases at V and 3 bases at J, with 11 bases in the middle. This CDR3 region has 12 residues. Germline V CDR1 and CDR2: SQVTM, ANQGSEA. The CDR3 sequence is CSVNNRDYEQYF. The DNA of the CDR3 is TGCAGCGTTAATAACCGGGACTACGAGCAGTACTTC.